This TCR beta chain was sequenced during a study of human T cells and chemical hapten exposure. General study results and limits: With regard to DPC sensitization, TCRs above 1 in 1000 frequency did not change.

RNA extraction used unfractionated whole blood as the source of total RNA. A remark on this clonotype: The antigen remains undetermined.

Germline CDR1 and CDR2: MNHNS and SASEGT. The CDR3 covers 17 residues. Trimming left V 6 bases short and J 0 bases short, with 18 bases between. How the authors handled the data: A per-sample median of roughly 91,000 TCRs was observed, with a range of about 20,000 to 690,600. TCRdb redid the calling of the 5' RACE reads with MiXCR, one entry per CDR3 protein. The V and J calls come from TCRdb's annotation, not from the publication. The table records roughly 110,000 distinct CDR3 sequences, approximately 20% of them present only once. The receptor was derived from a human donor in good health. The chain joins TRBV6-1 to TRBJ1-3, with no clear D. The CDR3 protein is CASRPWNEGHSGNTIYF. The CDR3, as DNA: TGTGCCAGCAGACCATGGAATGAGGGCCACTCTGGAAACACCATATATTTT.